The 6 T cell receptor beta chains presented below share a single source sample, sequenced in a study of CD4+ T cells in melanoma. Some clones are missing from TCRdb's copy, which holds only in-frame ones; the method was immunoSEQ multiplex PCR. The repertoire consists of about 3,800 clones, with roughly 65% occurring once and the leading ten covering under 25%. The sequencing input was cells from a culture (not recorded whether cultured in vitro). Receptor source: a human donor with melanoma.

The chain has TRBV30 and TRBJ2-3, with 8 bases lining up with TRBD1. Germline V gives CDR1 GTSNPN, CDR2 SVGIG (reference sequence). The ends lost 2 bases at V and 4 bases at J; junction bases unmatched: 8. This CDR3 spans 15 amino acids. In DNA form, the CDR3 reads TGTGCCTGGAGTCGGACAGGGATAAGCGCAGATACGCAGTATTTT. Residues: CAWSRTGISADTQYF.

The rearrangement uses TRBV7-2 and TRBJ2-5; 13 nucleotides align to TRBD2. The ends lost 6 bases at V and 5 bases at J; junction bases unmatched: 12. The CDR3 has 17 amino acids. The V gene's germline CDR1 is SGHTA and CDR2 FQGNSA. The CDR3 region is CASRYRSGTSGVETQYF. In nucleotides, the CDR3 is TGTGCCAGCAGGTACAGATCCGGGACTAGCGGGGTTGAGACCCAGTACTTC. The full variable domain, its missing parts supplied by reference TRBV7-2 and TRBJ2-5, is GAGVSQSPSNKVTEKGKDVELRCDPISGHTALYWYRQSLGQGLEFLIYFQGNSAPDKSGLPSDRFSAERTGGSVSTLTIQRTQQEDSAVYLCASRYRSGTSGVETQYFGPGTRLLVL.

This clone is judged medium-sized. The chain uses TRBV9 and TRBJ2-1; D may be TRBD1 (5 bases). Per germline, CDR1 SGDLS and CDR2 YYNGEE. The V end was cut by 3 bases, the J end by 9 bases, with 16 bases between. The CDR3 totals 14 residues. CDR3 DNA sequence: TGTGCCAGCAGCGCCCCTCCAGGCCAGGGTGAGCAGTTCTTC. Its protein is CASSAPPGQGEQFF.

This clone is medium-sized by share. The rearrangement links TRBV4-3 to TRBJ1-2; TRBD1 is a possible D gene (6 bases). Trimming took off 4 bases at V and 7 bases at J, with 16 bases between the two ends. The CDR3 consists of 14 residues. CDR1 and CDR2 from the germline V gene are LGHNA and YSLEER. In nucleotides, the CDR3 is TGCGCCAGCAGCCGAAGGACAGAGCCTTTTGGCTACACCTTC. Translating gives CASSRRTEPFGYTF.

This clone was recorded a few times. The J gene is TRBJ2-7, the V gene TRBV7-8; TRBD1 agrees at 7 bases. After removal of 4 bases from V and 6 bases from J, the junction contained 9 bases not matched to a gene. Germline-derived CDR1 and CDR2 are SGHVS and FQNEAQ. This CDR3 spans 14 amino acids. This chain's CDR3 is CASSWTGSPGEQYF. The CDR3 DNA reads TGTGCCAGCAGCTGGACAGGTTCGCCAGGCGAGCAGTACTTC.

This chain links TRBV7-9 with TRBJ2-1; the match to TRBD2 covers 8 bases. This CDR3 spans 16 amino acids. CDR1 and CDR2 (germline): SEHNR, FQNEAQ (reference sequence). The ends lost 1 base at V and 4 bases at J; junction bases unmatched: 6. The CDR3 DNA follows: TGTGCCAGCAGCTTAGGGGCGGGGGGCCCATACAATGAGCAGTTCTTC. Translating it yields CASSLGAGGPYNEQFF. The variable domain in full, with the rest retrieved from reference TRBV7-9 and TRBJ2-1, is DTGVSQNPRHKITKRGQNVTFRCDPISEHNRLYWYRQTLGQGPEFLTYFQNEAQLEKSRLLSDRFSAERPKGSFSTLEIQRTEQGDSAMYLCASSLGAGGPYNEQFFGPGTRLTVL.